Presented here are 2 T cell receptor beta chains from one specimen sequenced in a study of OX40 agonist ivuxolimab in advanced cancers. Only in-frame clones appear in the TCRdb table, and some are missing; sequencing was by immunoSEQ multiplex PCR. Of about 95,000 clones in the sample, 70% to 90% are singletons; the top ten hold 3.5% to 4.5%. Sample: CD4+ or CD8+ T cells sorted from blood, taken in a trial of the OX40 agonist ivuxolimab. These receptors were taken from an adult with an advanced solid tumor such as melanoma, head and neck, liver or kidney cancer.

The chain is built from TRBV5-6 and TRBJ2-5; tentatively, D is TRBD2 (5 bases). The V gene's germline CDR1 is SGHDT and CDR2 YYEEEE. This CDR3 is built from 14 residues. Deletions cut 6 bases from V and 5 bases from J, with 17 bases between. The chain's CDR3 is CASTSASGIETQYF. The DNA of the CDR3 is TGTGCCAGCACCTCGGCCTCCGGGATCGAGACCCAGTACTTC.

Comment on this clone: The germline gene is not matched at one end of the junction; a read error may be the cause. This rearrangement joins TRBV5-6 to TRBJ1-1; unclear D gene. Germline V gives CDR1 SGHDT, CDR2 YYEEEE. This CDR3 has 14 residues. CDR3 sequence: CASVGQLLSMEASF. The CDR3 DNA is TGTGCCAGCGTCGGGCAACTACTCTCGATGGAAGCTTCCTTT.